This TCR beta chain is drawn from a study of blood T cell repertoires in COVID-19. Across the study: Samples representing acute and convalescent COVID-19 were sourced from the United States, Italy and Spain. From T cells, B-cell-depleted T cells, or PBMCs came the material, which was cDNA or gDNA.

In the authors' workflow: Amplification of reference gene primers provided the estimated nucleated cell counts. TCRdb keeps only in-frame clones here, not all; method: immunoSEQ multiplex PCR. V and J calls and clone size are as listed in that table; D and trimming were resolved from the DNA. The sample yields about 52,000 clones, around 83% seen once. V dropped 6 bases and J dropped 0 bases, with 12 bases sitting between them. The CDR3 runs to 15 residues. CDR1 and CDR2 from the germline V gene are SEHNR and FQNEAQ (reference sequence). The chain employs TRBV7-9 and TRBJ1-5, with D maybe TRBD1 (6 bases). This TCR came from a man aged 70 or older with active COVID-19. Sequences were obtained from peripheral blood. The CDR3 loop reads CASSYGDISNQPQHF. The CDR3 DNA is TGTGCCAGCAGTTACGGGGACATTAGCAATCAGCCCCAGCATTTT.